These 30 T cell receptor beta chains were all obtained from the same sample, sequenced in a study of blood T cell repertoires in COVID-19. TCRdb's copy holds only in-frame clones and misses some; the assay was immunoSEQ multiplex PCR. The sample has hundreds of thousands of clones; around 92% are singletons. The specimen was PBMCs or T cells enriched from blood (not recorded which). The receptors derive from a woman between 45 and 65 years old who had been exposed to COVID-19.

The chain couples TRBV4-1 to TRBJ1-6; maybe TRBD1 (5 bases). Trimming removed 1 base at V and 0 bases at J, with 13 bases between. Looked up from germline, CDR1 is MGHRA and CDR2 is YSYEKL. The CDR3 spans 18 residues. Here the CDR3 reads CASSQGDGGSSYNSPLHF. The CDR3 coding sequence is TGCGCCAGCAGCCAAGGTGACGGGGGGAGCTCCTATAATTCACCCCTCCACTTT.

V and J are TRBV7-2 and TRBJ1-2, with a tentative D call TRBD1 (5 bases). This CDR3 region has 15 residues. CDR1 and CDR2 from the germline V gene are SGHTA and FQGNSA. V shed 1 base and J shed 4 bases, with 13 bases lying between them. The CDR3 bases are TGTGCCAGCAGCTTAGATTGGGGGGTACGCTATGGCTACACCTTC. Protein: CASSLDWGVRYGYTF.

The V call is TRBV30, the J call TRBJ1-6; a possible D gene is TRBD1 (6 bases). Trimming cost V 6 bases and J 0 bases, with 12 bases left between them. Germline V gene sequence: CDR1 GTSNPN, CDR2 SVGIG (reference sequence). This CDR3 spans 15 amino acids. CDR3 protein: CACRGGDSYNSPLHF. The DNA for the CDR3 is TGTGCCTGTCGAGGGGGGGACTCCTATAATTCACCCCTCCACTTT.

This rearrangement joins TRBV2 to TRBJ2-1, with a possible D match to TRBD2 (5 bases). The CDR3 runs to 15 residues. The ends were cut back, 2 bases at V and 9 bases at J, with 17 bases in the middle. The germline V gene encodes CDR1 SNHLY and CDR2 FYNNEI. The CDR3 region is CASSESPSWDSEQFF. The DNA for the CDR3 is TGTGCCAGCAGTGAATCCCCTAGCTGGGATAGTGAGCAGTTCTTC.

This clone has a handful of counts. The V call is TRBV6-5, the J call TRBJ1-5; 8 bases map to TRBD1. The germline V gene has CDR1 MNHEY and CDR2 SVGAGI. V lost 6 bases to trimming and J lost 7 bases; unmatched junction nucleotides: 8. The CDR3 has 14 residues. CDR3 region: CASRAQGAAQPQHF. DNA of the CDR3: TGTGCCAGCAGAGCCCAGGGGGCCGCGCAGCCCCAGCATTTT.

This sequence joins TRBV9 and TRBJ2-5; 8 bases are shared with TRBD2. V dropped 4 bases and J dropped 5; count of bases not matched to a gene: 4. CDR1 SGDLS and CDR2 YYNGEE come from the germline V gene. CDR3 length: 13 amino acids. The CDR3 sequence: CASSPGGEETQYF. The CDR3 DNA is TGTGCCAGCAGCCCCGGGGGGGAGGAGACCCAGTACTTC.

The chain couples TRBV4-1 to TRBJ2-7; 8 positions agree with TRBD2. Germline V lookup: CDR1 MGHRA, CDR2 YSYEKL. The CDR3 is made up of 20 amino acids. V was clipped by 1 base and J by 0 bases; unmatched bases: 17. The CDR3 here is CASSQALVVGAGVSSYEQYF. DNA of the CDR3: TGCGCCAGCAGCCAAGCCCTTGTAGTGGGAGCGGGGGTGAGCTCCTACGAGCAGTACTTC.

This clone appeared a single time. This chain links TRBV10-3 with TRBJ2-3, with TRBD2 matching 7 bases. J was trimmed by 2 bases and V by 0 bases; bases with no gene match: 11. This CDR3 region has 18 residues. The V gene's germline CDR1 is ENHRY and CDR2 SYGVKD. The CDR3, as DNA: TGTGCCATCAGTGAGTCGATTCGTCTGGGGGGGAACACAGATACGCAGTATTTT. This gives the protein CAISESIRLGGNTDTQYF.

CDR3 sequence: CASSKGQNDYGYTF. As DNA, the CDR3 is TGCGCCAGCAGCAAGGGGCAGAACGACTATGGCTACACCTTC. The chain is built from TRBV5-1 and TRBJ1-2, with D possibly being TRBD1 (5 bases). Germline V lookup: CDR1 SGHRS, CDR2 YFSETQ. The CDR3 consists of 14 residues. V lost 4 bases, J lost 3 bases, and 13 bases lay in between.

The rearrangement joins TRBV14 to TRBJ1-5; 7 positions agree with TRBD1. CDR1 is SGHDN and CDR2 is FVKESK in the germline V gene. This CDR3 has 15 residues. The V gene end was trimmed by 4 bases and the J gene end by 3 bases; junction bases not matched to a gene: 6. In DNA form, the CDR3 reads TGTGCCAGCAGCCTCCCCGGGACAGCCAATCAGCCCCAGCATTTT. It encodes CASSLPGTANQPQHF.

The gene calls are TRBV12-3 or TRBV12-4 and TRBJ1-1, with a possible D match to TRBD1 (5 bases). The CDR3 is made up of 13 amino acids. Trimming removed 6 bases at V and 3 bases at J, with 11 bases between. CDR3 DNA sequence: TGTGCCAGCAGCACGGAGGGGTACACTGAAGCTTTCTTT. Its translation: CASSTEGYTEAFF.

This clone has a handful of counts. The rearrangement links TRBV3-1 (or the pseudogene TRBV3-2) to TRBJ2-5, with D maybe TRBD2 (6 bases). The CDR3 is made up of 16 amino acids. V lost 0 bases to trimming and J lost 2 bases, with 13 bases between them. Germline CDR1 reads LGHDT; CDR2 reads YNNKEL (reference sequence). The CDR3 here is CASSQEEGSPQETQYF. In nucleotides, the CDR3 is TGTGCCAGCAGCCAAGAGGAGGGGAGTCCTCAAGAGACCCAGTACTTC.

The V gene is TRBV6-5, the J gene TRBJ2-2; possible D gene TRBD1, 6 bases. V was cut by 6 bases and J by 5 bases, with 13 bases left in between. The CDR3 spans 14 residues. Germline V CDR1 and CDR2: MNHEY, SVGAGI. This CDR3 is CASSLTGTTGELFF. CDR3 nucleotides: TGTGCCAGCAGCCTCACAGGGACAACCGGGGAGCTGTTTTTT.

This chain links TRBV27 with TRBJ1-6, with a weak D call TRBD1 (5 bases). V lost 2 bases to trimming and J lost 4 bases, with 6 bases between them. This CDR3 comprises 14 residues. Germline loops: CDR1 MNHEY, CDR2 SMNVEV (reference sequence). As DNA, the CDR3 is TGTGCCAGCAGTTTACAGGGATATAATTCACCCCTCCACTTT. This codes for CASSLQGYNSPLHF.

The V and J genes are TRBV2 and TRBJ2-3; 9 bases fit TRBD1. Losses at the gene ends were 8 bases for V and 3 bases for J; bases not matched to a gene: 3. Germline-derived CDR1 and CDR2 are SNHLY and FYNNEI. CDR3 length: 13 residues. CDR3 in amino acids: CASLGQGTDTQYF. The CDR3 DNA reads TGTGCCAGCCTAGGACAGGGGACAGATACGCAGTATTTT.

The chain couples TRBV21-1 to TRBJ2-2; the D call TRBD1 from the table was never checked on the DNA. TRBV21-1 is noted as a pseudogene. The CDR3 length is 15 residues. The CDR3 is CASTPGQRNTGELFF. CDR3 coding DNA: TGTGCCAGCACCCCGGGACAGCGAAACACCGGGGAGCTGTTTTTT.

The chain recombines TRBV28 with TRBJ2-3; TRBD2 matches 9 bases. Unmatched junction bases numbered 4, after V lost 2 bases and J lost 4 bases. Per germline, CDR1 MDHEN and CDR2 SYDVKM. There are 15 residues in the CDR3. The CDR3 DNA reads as TGTGCCAGCAGTTTAGCGGGGGGGCGAGCAGATACGCAGTATTTT. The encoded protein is CASSLAGGRADTQYF.

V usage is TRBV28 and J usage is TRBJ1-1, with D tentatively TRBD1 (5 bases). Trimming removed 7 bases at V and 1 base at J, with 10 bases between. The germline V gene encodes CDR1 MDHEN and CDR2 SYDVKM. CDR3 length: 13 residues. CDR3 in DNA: TGTGCCAGCACCGAAGACAGGAACACTGAAGCTTTCTTT. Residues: CASTEDRNTEAFF.

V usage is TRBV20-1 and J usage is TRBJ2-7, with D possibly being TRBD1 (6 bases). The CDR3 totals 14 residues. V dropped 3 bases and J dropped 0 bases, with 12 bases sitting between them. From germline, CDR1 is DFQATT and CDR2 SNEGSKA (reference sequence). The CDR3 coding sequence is TGCAGTGCTAGTGGGGGCAGGAGCTCCTACGAGCAGTACTTC. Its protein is CSASGGRSSYEQYF.

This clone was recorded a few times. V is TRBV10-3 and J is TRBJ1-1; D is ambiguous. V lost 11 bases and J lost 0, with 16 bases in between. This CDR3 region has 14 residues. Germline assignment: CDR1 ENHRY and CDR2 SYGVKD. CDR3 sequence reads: CASSPYHMNTEAFF. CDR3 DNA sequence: TGTGCCTCCTCACCTTATCACATGAACACTGAAGCTTTCTTT.

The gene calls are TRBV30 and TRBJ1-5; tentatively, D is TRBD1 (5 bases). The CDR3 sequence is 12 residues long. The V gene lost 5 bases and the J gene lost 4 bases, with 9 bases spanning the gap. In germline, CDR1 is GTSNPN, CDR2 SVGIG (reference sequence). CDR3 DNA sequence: TGTGCCTGGCAAGGGGAAAATCAGCCCCAGCATTTT. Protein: CAWQGENQPQHF.

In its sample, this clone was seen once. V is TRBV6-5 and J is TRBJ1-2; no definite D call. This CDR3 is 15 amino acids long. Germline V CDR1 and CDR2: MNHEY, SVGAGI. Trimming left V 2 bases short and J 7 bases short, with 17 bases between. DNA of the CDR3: TGTGCCAGCAGTTACCTAAACACCCTTTCGGGTGGCTACACCTTC. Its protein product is CASSYLNTLSGGYTF.

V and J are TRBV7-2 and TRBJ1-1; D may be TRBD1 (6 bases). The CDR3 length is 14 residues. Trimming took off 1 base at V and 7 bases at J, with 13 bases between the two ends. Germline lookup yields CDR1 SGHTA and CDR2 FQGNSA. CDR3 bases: TGTGCCAGCAGCTTAGAGTACAGGGCTGGTGAAGCTTTCTTT. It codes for CASSLEYRAGEAFF.

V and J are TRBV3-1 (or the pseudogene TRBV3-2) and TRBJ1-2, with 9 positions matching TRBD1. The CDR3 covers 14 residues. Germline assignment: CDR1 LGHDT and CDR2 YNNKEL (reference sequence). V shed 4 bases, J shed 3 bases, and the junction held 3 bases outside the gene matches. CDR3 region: CASSRQGVDYGYTF. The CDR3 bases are TGTGCCAGCAGCCGACAGGGGGTAGACTATGGCTACACCTTC.

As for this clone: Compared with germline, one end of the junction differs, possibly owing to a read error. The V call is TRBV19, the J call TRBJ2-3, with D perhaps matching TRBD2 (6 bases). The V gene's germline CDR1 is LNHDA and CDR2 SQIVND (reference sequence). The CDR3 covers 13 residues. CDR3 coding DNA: TGTGCCAGTATCGAAGCGGGCGGTTGGACGCTGTATTTT. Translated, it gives CASIEAGGWTLYF.

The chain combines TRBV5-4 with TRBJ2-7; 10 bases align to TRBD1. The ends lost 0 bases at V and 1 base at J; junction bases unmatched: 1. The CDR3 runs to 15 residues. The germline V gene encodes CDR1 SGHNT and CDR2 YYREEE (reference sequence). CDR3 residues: CASSLAGQGSYEQYF. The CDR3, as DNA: TGTGCCAGCAGCTTGGCGGGACAGGGGTCCTACGAGCAGTACTTC. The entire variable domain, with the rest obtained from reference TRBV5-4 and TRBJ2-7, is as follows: ETGVTQSPTHLIKTRGQQVTLRCSSQSGHNTVSWYQQALGQGPQFIFQYYREEENGRGNFPPRFSGLQFPNYSSELNVNALELDDSALYLCASSLAGQGSYEQYFGPGTRLTVT.

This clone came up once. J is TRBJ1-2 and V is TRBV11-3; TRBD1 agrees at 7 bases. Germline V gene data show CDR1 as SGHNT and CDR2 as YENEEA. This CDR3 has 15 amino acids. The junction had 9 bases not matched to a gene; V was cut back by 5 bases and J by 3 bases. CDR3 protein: CASSPRLGGDYGYTF. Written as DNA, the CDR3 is TGTGCCAGCAGCCCACGTTTAGGGGGCGACTATGGCTACACCTTC.

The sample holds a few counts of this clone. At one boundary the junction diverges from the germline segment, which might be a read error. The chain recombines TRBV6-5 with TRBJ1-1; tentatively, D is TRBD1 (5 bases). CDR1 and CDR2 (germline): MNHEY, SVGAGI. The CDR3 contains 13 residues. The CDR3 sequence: CASNYQGDTEAFF. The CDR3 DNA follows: TGTGCCAGCAATTACCAGGGTGACACTGAAGCTTTCTTT.

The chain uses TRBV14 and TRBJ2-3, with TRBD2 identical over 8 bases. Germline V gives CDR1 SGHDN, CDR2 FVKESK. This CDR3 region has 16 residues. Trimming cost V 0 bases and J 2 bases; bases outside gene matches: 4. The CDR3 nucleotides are TGTGCCAGCAGCCAAGATGCGGGGGGAAACACAGATACGCAGTATTTT. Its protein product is CASSQDAGGNTDTQYF.

The CDR3 loop is CASSSIRGGSYNEQFF. The CDR3 DNA reads as TGTGCCAGCAGTTCGATTAGGGGCGGCTCCTACAATGAGCAGTTCTTC. V and J are TRBV27 and TRBJ2-1; TRBD1 might be the D (5 bases). The CDR3 consists of 16 residues. From germline, CDR1 is MNHEY and CDR2 SMNVEV (reference sequence). With 4 bases removed from V and 0 bases from J, the gap between germline ends came to 13 bases.